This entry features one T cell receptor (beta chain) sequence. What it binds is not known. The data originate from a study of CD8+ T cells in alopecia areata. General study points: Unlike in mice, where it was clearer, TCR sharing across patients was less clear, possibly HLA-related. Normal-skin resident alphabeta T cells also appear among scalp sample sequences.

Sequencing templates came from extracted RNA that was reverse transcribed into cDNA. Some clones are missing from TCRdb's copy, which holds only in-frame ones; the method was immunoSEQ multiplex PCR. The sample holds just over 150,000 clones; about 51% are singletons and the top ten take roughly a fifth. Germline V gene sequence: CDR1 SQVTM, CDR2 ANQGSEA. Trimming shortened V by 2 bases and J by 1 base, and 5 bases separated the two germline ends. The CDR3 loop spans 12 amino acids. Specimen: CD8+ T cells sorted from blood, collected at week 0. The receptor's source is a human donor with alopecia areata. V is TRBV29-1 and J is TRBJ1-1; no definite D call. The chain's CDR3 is CSVERGNTEAFF. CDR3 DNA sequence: TGCAGCGTTGAAAGAGGGAACACTGAAGCTTTCTTT.